This T cell receptor beta chain comes out of a study of cytomegalovirus exposure and HLA in healthy donors. This clone was recorded once. This table comes from immunoSEQ multiplex PCR, and its TCRdb copy is limited to in-frame clones, with some not included. The sample shows more than 150,000 clones, approximately 84% of them seen only once. This sequence was found in a man younger than 35 in good health and CMV-seropositive. Specimen: PBMCs.

The DNA of the CDR3 is TGCGCCAGCAGCTTGGACGGCGGGAGCACAGATACGCAGTATTTT. As protein: CASSLDGGSTDTQYF. The chain employs TRBV5-1 and TRBJ2-3, with D possibly TRBD2 on 5 matching bases. V was trimmed by 0 bases and J by 0 bases, leaving 8 bases between them. Germline loops: CDR1 SGHRS, CDR2 YFSETQ. This CDR3 comprises 15 residues.